The TCR beta chain described here comes from a study of PD-L1 blockade in urothelial cancer. Clones were read by immunoSEQ multiplex PCR, and TCRdb kept only the in-frame ones, dropping some. The data hold roughly 51,000 clones, with about four fifths observed a single time. Whole-study results and caveats: Sub-median blood TCR clonality before treatment predicted longer survival.

The germline CDR1 and CDR2 sequences are SGHRS and YFSETQ. The CDR3 consists of 12 residues. V was pared by 0 bases and J by 6 bases, with 7 bases between. The time point: pretreatment peripheral blood. Locally advanced or metastatic urothelial carcinoma affected the patients. In the case of this clone: Its target is unknown.

The specimen comprised PBMCs, sampled around atezolizumab (anti-PD-L1) treatment. The chain has TRBV5-1 and TRBJ2-7; the D gene is possibly TRBD2 (5 bases). The TCR comes from a man in his 70s with urothelial cancer. The CDR3 DNA sequence: TGCGCCAGCAGCTTGGTTCGGGGCGAGCAGTACTTC. It specifies CASSLVRGEQYF.